This entry lists 28 T cell receptor beta chains sequenced from one sample in a study of T cell repertoires in cytomegalovirus infection. From the reads, TCRdb called clonotypes with MiXCR, one entry per CDR3 protein. This sample yields approximately 910,000 distinct CDR3 sequences, of which around a third are seen a single time; 11% to 15% belongs to the top ten. Their recognized antigens are unknown. The specimen was cultured CD8+ T cells from PBMCs, collected from culture after CMV antigen stimulation. Receptor source: a human donor in good health (CMV status not recorded). Some clones in this sample may be carry-over from other donors' samples.

The chain is built from TRBV9 and TRBJ2-3; 11 bases are shared with TRBD1. CDR1 and CDR2 (germline): SGDLS, YYNGEE. V shed 4 bases, J shed 2 bases, and the junction held 6 bases outside the gene matches. This CDR3 has 16 amino acids. CDR3: CASSLRTGGFTDTQYF. The CDR3 DNA reads as TGTGCCAGCAGCCTCCGGACAGGGGGCTTCACAGATACGCAGTATTTT.

Only one count was recorded for this clonotype. A read error may account for a junction end that differs from germline. The rearrangement links TRBV6-6 to TRBJ2-1, with 8 bases identical to TRBD1. The CDR3 totals 18 residues. Germline CDR1 reads MNHNY; CDR2 reads SVGAGI (reference sequence). The CDR3: CASGYSVFRQGSNNEQFF. DNA for the CDR3: TGTGCCAGCGGTTACTCGGTTTTTAGACAGGGGTCCAACAATGAGCAGTTCTTC.

The rearrangement links TRBV4-3 to TRBJ2-6; the D is unclear. The V end was cut by 1 base, the J end by 13 bases, with 5 bases between. Germline V gene lookup returns CDR1 LGHNA and CDR2 YSLEER. This CDR3 contains 11 residues. CDR3 bases: TGCGCCAGCAGCCAAGGACGTGTCCTGACTTTC. Translated, it gives CASSQGRVLTF.

This clonotype was seen more than once but under ten times. The chain recombines TRBV15 with TRBJ1-3, with D unresolved. The CDR3 sequence is 13 residues long. The germline V and J ends were trimmed by 0 bases and 4 bases, with 4 bases remaining between them. Germline V gene sequence: CDR1 LNHNV, CDR2 YYDKDF (reference sequence). As DNA, the CDR3 is TGTGCCACCAGCAGAGATCAGGGAAACACCATATATTTT. It yields the protein CATSRDQGNTIYF.

This clonotype was detected once. The rearrangement uses TRBV5-1 and TRBJ2-7; D gene unclear. CDR1 and CDR2 (germline): SGHRS, YFSETQ. Trimming removed 3 bases at V and 7 bases at J, with 14 bases between. The CDR3 spans 13 residues. CDR3: CASSSLVSNEQYF. The CDR3 nucleotides read TGCGCCAGCAGCTCTCTTGTGTCTAATGAGCAGTACTTC.

V usage is TRBV27 and J usage is TRBJ1-1; D is perhaps TRBD1 (6 bases). With 2 bases removed from V and 5 bases from J, the gap between germline ends came to 15 bases. The germline V gene encodes CDR1 MNHEY and CDR2 SMNVEV (reference sequence). The CDR3 covers 15 residues. The CDR3 protein is CASSLAGAVGTEAFF. DNA for the CDR3: TGTGCCAGCAGTTTAGCGGGGGCGGTAGGGACTGAAGCTTTCTTT.

This clonotype has a count of ten or more. This chain uses TRBV7-8 with TRBJ1-1, with D possibly matching TRBD1 (5 bases). Trimming shortened V by 8 bases and J by 7 bases, and 11 bases separated the two germline ends. Germline assignment: CDR1 SGHVS and CDR2 FQNEAQ. This CDR3 is 11 amino acids long. As DNA, the CDR3 is TGTGCCAGCGGGACGTCCGGTGAAGCTTTCTTT. Residues: CASGTSGEAFF.

This chain links TRBV6-2 or TRBV6-3 with TRBJ2-7; no clear D. Trimming took 6 bases from V and 3 from J, leaving 9 bases between them. CDR1 and CDR2 from the germline V gene are MNHEY and SVGEGT. The CDR3 runs to 12 residues. The CDR3 is CASRSRDYEQYF. Written as DNA, the CDR3 is TGTGCCAGCAGGTCCCGCGACTACGAGCAGTACTTC.

The chain recombines TRBV6-2 or TRBV6-3 with TRBJ2-1; 8 nucleotides agree with TRBD2. After removal of 8 bases from V and 9 bases from J, the junction contained 15 bases not matched to a gene. Germline V gene lookup returns CDR1 MNHEY and CDR2 SVGEGT. CDR3 length: 15 amino acids. Here the CDR3 DNA reads TGTGCCAGCGTTCCCCAGGGTAGCGGGGTGGTTGAGCAGTTCTTC. This gives the protein CASVPQGSGVVEQFF.

This clonotype was counted a few times. V and J are TRBV7-9 and TRBJ1-1; the D gene is possibly TRBD1 (6 bases). The CDR3 consists of 17 residues. Germline V gives CDR1 SEHNR, CDR2 FQNEAQ (reference sequence). V was trimmed by 4 bases and J by 6 bases, leaving 24 bases between them. CDR3 amino acids: CASSSVSGGGGQAEAFF. CDR3 nucleotide sequence: TGTGCCAGCAGCTCGGTGTCGGGGGGAGGGGGGCAGGCTGAAGCTTTCTTT.

The chain has TRBV27 and TRBJ2-5; TRBD2 matches 11 bases. The V segment lost 7 bases and the J segment 5 bases; nucleotides outside the gene matches: 6. Germline assignment: CDR1 MNHEY and CDR2 SMNVEV (reference sequence). The CDR3 extends over 14 amino acids. Here the CDR3 reads CASIIAGGRETQYF. CDR3 DNA: TGTGCCAGCATAATAGCGGGGGGGCGGGAGACCCAGTACTTC.

This clonotype was detected only a few times. The V and J genes are TRBV27 and TRBJ2-5; 8 bases match TRBD1. The CDR3 totals 15 residues. Germline CDR1 MNHEY, CDR2 SMNVEV (reference sequence). V gave up 6 bases and J gave up 5 bases; unmatched junction bases: 11. The CDR3 bases are TGTGCCAGCAGGACTATGACAGGGGAGGAGGAGACCCAGTACTTC. Residues: CASRTMTGEEETQYF.

The chain carries TRBV18 and TRBJ2-5; D perhaps matches TRBD1 (6 bases). The CDR3 contains 15 residues. Germline assignment: CDR1 KGHSH and CDR2 LQKENI. Trimming left V 3 bases short and J 2 bases short, with 13 bases between. The CDR3 nucleotides are TGTGCCAGCTCACCGGTTAGAAGGGGGCAAGAGACCCAGTACTTC. Protein: CASSPVRRGQETQYF.

The chain links TRBV7-8 to TRBJ2-7; the D gene is possibly TRBD1 (5 bases). The ends were cut back, 4 bases at V and 4 bases at J, with 8 bases in the middle. This CDR3 spans 12 amino acids. Germline CDR1 is SGHVS and CDR2 is FQNEAQ. The CDR3: CASSSDTYEQYV. The CDR3, as DNA: TGTGCCAGCAGCTCGGACACTTACGAGCAGTACGTC.

As concerns this clonotype: No conserved phenylalanine or tryptophan ends this CDR3, so it is likely a read error. The chain combines TRBV6-6 with TRBJ2-7; D may be TRBD1 or TRBD2 (7 bases each). The V gene lost 9 bases and the J gene lost 6 bases, with 12 bases spanning the gap. CDR1 and CDR2 (germline): MNHNY, SVGAGI (reference sequence). This CDR3 is built from 11 residues. In nucleotides, the CDR3 is TGTGCCAGGGGAGGGGGCCCCGAGCAGTACTGC. It translates to CARGGGPEQYC.

This clonotype has ten or more counts. The chain is built from TRBV20-1 and TRBJ1-5; 8 bases are shared with TRBD1. V shed 0 bases and J 4 bases; nucleotides not matched to a gene: 5. CDR3 length: 15 amino acids. The V gene's germline CDR1 is DFQATT and CDR2 SNEGSKA (reference sequence). CDR3 in amino acids: CSARDPGQDNQPQHF. CDR3 DNA sequence: TGCAGTGCTAGAGACCCGGGACAGGATAATCAGCCCCAGCATTTT.

The rearrangement uses TRBV2 and TRBJ2-1; 8 positions match TRBD2. The CDR3 is made up of 14 amino acids. The V gene end was trimmed by 7 bases and the J gene end by 4 bases; junction bases not matched to a gene: 6. From germline, CDR1 is SNHLY and CDR2 FYNNEI. The CDR3 spells CASTGGGGYNEQFF. CDR3 nucleotide sequence: TGTGCCAGCACCGGAGGCGGGGGGTACAATGAGCAGTTCTTC.

This sequence joins TRBV7-8 and TRBJ1-5, with 10 bases that match TRBD1. V shed 1 base, J shed 0 bases, and the junction held 15 bases outside the gene matches. Germline V lookup: CDR1 SGHVS, CDR2 FQNEAQ. The CDR3 has 21 residues. In nucleotides, the CDR3 is TGTGCCAGCAGCTTAGTCAGCGGGACAGGGGTACGGTTTTATAGCAATCAGCCCCAGCATTTT. Protein sequence: CASSLVSGTGVRFYSNQPQHF.

The genes are TRBV6-5 and TRBJ1-3; no clear D gene. CDR3 length equals 16 residues. Per the germline V gene, CDR1 is MNHEY and CDR2 is SVGAGI. V was trimmed by 0 bases and J by 0 bases, leaving 9 bases between them. Here the CDR3 reads CASSYSREISGNTIYF. As DNA, the CDR3 is TGTGCCAGCAGTTACTCAAGGGAGATCTCTGGAAACACCATATATTTT.

A single count supports this clonotype. The rearrangement joins TRBV6-5 to TRBJ2-7; 7 bases fit TRBD1. Germline CDR1 reads MNHEY; CDR2 reads SVGAGI. The CDR3 length is 14 residues. V shed 6 bases and J 0 bases; nucleotides not matched to a gene: 5. Here the CDR3 reads CASSIGQVSYEQYF. For the CDR3, the DNA is TGTGCCAGCAGCATTGGACAGGTCTCCTACGAGCAGTACTTC.

This clonotype has a handful of counts. J is TRBJ2-1 and V is TRBV6-2 or TRBV6-3; D could derive from TRBD1 or TRBD2 (5 bases each). The V gene's germline CDR1 is MNHEY and CDR2 SVGEGT. Trimming stripped 7 bases from V and 6 bases from J, with 13 bases between. The CDR3 totals 13 residues. The CDR3: CASNWDPGNEQFF. The CDR3 DNA sequence: TGTGCCAGCAACTGGGACCCCGGCAATGAGCAGTTCTTC.

The chain is built from TRBV29-1 and TRBJ1-1; D is uncertain. The CDR3 is made up of 14 amino acids. V dropped 4 bases and J dropped 0 bases, with 12 bases sitting between them. Germline CDR1 is SQVTM and CDR2 is ANQGSEA. The CDR3 region has the DNA TGCAGCGTTGTGAGCCGACCCATGAACACTGAAGCTTTCTTT. As protein: CSVVSRPMNTEAFF.

This clonotype was counted between two and nine times. This chain joins TRBV20-1 and TRBJ2-5; TRBD2 agrees at 10 bases. The CDR3 extends over 16 amino acids. V lost 2 bases, J lost 3 bases, and 9 bases stayed unmatched. Germline CDR1 DFQATT, CDR2 SNEGSKA (reference sequence). The CDR3 region is CSARPLGLAKEETQYF. The CDR3 coding sequence is TGCAGTGCTAGACCCCTGGGACTAGCGAAGGAAGAGACCCAGTACTTC.

V usage is TRBV15 and J usage is TRBJ2-1, with TRBD2 matching over 14 bases. Germline V gene lookup returns CDR1 LNHNV and CDR2 YYDKDF (reference sequence). Unmatched junction bases numbered 3, after V lost 5 bases and J lost 0 bases. CDR3 length equals 17 residues. CDR3 coding DNA: TGTGCCACCAGCCGGACTAGCGGGGGGTCCTCCTACAATGAGCAGTTCTTC. Amino acids: CATSRTSGGSSYNEQFF.

The chain links TRBV12-5 to TRBJ2-2, with no clear D. Germline V lookup: CDR1 LGHNT, CDR2 FRNRAP. The CDR3 loop spans 14 amino acids. Trimming left V 1 base short and J 0 bases short, with 3 bases between. The CDR3 DNA reads TGTGCTAGTGGTTTGGCGGCGAACACCGGGGAGCTGTTTTTT. It encodes CASGLAANTGELFF.

This clonotype has only one observation. CDR3 sequence (DNA): TGCAGTGCCGTTTCTACCGGGGCGCCCGGGGAGCTGTTTTTT. This gives the protein CSAVSTGAPGELFF. The rearrangement uses TRBV20-1 and TRBJ2-2; D might be TRBD1 or TRBD2, each matching 5 bases. In germline, CDR1 is DFQATT, CDR2 SNEGSKA (reference sequence). The V end lost 6 bases, the J end lost 6 bases, and 17 bases lay between the germline ends. There are 14 residues in the CDR3.

As for this clonotype: At one end, the junction sequence differs from germline, possibly due to a read error. The chain couples TRBV6-1 to TRBJ1-5; 10 nucleotides align to TRBD1. The CDR3 extends over 14 amino acids. CDR1 is MNHNS, CDR2 SASEGT, per germline. CDR3 in amino acids: CASSEDRGNQPQHF. CDR3 DNA sequence: TGTGCCAGTAGTGAGGACAGGGGGAATCAGCCCCAGCATTTT.

This clonotype is a singleton in its sample. At one end the junction does not follow the germline gene, possibly because of a read error. The V gene is TRBV7-9, the J gene TRBJ1-5; D might be TRBD1 (5 bases). The CDR3 is 16 amino acids. CDR1 and CDR2 (germline): SEHNR, FQNEAQ (reference sequence). As DNA, the CDR3 is TGTGCCAGCAGTTCGGGGACGGGGAATAGCAATCAGTCCCAGCATTTT. Translating it yields CASSSGTGNSNQSQHF.